Below are 11 T cell receptor beta chains sequenced from a single sample in a study of shared clonotypes between healthy human individuals. Clones were read by immunoSEQ multiplex PCR, and TCRdb kept only the in-frame ones, dropping some. This sample has under 2,500,000 clones; about 94% occur once, and the top ten carry about 0.13%. The sequenced material came from naive CD4+ T cells sorted from blood. Indicated subset: CD45RA+ positively selected. The receptor source for this set is a man in his late teens or twenties in good health.

The rearrangement uses TRBV6-6 and TRBJ1-2, with 9 bases aligning to TRBD1. This CDR3 has 12 amino acids. V was pared by 4 bases and J by 8 bases, with 2 bases of the junction left unmatched. The germline CDR1 and CDR2 sequences are MNHNY and SVGAGI (reference sequence). The CDR3 sequence: CASSWGQGGYTF. CDR3 nucleotide sequence: TGTGCCAGCAGTTGGGGACAGGGCGGCTACACCTTC.

This clone occurred once. This chain uses TRBV23-1 with TRBJ1-6; 7 bases map to TRBD1. TRBV23-1 is placed among ORFs of uncertain function. The junction had 18 bases not matched to a gene; V was cut back by 10 bases and J by 0 bases. The CDR3 loop spans 19 amino acids. The CDR3 sequence is CATNLRGFCSSSYNSPLHF. CDR3 nucleotide sequence: TGCGCCACTAACCTCAGGGGGTTTTGCTCAAGCTCCTATAATTCACCCCTCCACTTT.

The genes are TRBV29-1 and TRBJ2-3, with 8 bases matching TRBD1. V shed 2 bases and J 4 bases; nucleotides not matched to a gene: 5. Germline V gene data show CDR1 as SQVTM and CDR2 as ANQGSEA. There are 14 residues in the CDR3. CDR3 sequence reads: CSVEPNRGADTQYF. The CDR3 DNA follows: TGCAGCGTTGAACCGAACAGGGGGGCAGATACGCAGTATTTT.

This chain uses TRBV28 with TRBJ2-7; 10 bases are a match to TRBD2. Germline lookup yields CDR1 MDHEN and CDR2 SYDVKM. Unmatched junction bases numbered 13, after V lost 3 bases and J lost 2 bases. This CDR3 has 18 amino acids. The CDR3 loop is CASSFSGLAGVTTYEQYF. The CDR3, as DNA: TGTGCCAGCAGTTTCTCGGGGCTAGCGGGAGTTACCACCTACGAGCAGTACTTC. Full variable domain (outside the CDR3, taken from reference TRBV28 and TRBJ2-7): DVKVTQSSRYLVKRTGEKVFLECVQDMDHENMFWYRQDPGLGLRLIYFSYDVKMKEKGDIPEGYSVSREKKERFSLILESASTNQTSMYLCASSFSGLAGVTTYEQYFGPGTRLTVT.

This clone has just one count. This chain joins TRBV5-1 and TRBJ2-5; perhaps TRBD1 as D (6 bases). Germline V gene sequence: CDR1 SGHRS, CDR2 YFSETQ. This CDR3 is built from 15 residues. V lost 0 bases and J lost 2, with 11 bases in between. The CDR3 reads CASSLVAGAQETQYF. CDR3 in DNA: TGCGCCAGCAGCTTGGTGGCAGGGGCTCAAGAGACCCAGTACTTC.

The CDR3 is CASSPPGTSRPPEQFF. The CDR3 DNA reads TGTGCCAGCAGTCCTCCCGGGACTAGCCGCCCACCAGAGCAGTTCTTC. The chain employs TRBV6-6 and TRBJ2-1; 9 nucleotides align to TRBD2. The CDR3 consists of 16 residues. Germline CDR1 MNHNY, CDR2 SVGAGI (reference sequence). Unmatched junction bases numbered 15, after V lost 5 bases and J lost 10 bases.

The chain is built from TRBV18 and TRBJ2-5; 7 bases are a match to TRBD2. CDR3 size: 16 residues. V lost 3 bases to trimming and J lost 5 bases; unmatched junction nucleotides: 12. CDR1 KGHSH and CDR2 LQKENI come from the germline V gene. The CDR3 sequence: CASSPLGGNVAETQYF. CDR3 DNA sequence: TGTGCCAGCTCACCCCTGGGAGGGAATGTTGCTGAGACCCAGTACTTC.

The chain recombines TRBV6-1 with TRBJ1-1; TRBD1 matches at 7 bases. The junction had 11 bases not matched to a gene; V was cut back by 6 bases and J by 4 bases. The CDR3 has 15 residues. Germline assignment: CDR1 MNHNS and CDR2 SASEGT. The CDR3 loop reads CASSPGGLRSTEAFF. DNA of the CDR3: TGTGCCAGCAGCCCAGGGGGGCTTAGGAGCACTGAAGCTTTCTTT.

The V gene is TRBV6-5, the J gene TRBJ2-3; 11 bases agree with TRBD2. Germline assignment: CDR1 MNHEY and CDR2 SVGAGI. The junction had 10 bases not matched to a gene; V was cut back by 6 bases and J by 8 bases. This CDR3 spans 15 amino acids. CDR3 coding DNA: TGTGCCAGCAGCAATAGCGGGGGGGGATTGGGTACGCAGTATTTT. Translated, it gives CASSNSGGGLGTQYF.

The chain has TRBV9 and TRBJ2-7; D uncertain. The germline V gene has CDR1 SGDLS and CDR2 YYNGEE. The V end lost 3 bases, the J end lost 3 bases, and 16 bases lay between the germline ends. The CDR3 sequence is 15 residues long. This CDR3 is CASSEETAYIYEQYF. As DNA, the CDR3 is TGTGCCAGCAGCGAAGAGACGGCGTATATCTACGAGCAGTACTTC.

This clone has a single count. The chain links TRBV9 to TRBJ2-2; a weak D match, TRBD1 (6 bases). CDR1 and CDR2 from the germline V gene are SGDLS and YYNGEE. The length of the CDR3 is 16 residues. Trimming stripped 3 bases from V and 2 bases from J, with 14 bases between. As DNA, the CDR3 is TGTGCCAGCAGCGAAACAGGGCGGCCTAACACCGGGGAGCTGTTTTTT. This codes for CASSETGRPNTGELFF.